A selection of T cell receptor beta chains follows, all from one sample in a study of blood T cell repertoires in COVID-19. Here immunoSEQ multiplex PCR was the method, and the copy in TCRdb shows in-frame clones only, minus some. The table includes 100,000 to 150,000 clones, 70% to 80% detected once. The material sequenced was peripheral blood. These receptor sequences come from a human donor in a cohort sampled during active COVID-19. Both conserved end residues are part of each CDR3. The order of the fields is V gene, J gene, clone size, D gene, CDR3 DNA, CDR3 protein. D genes are given only for firm matches. Rows give clone size only sometimes, using once, few, many, or a class for an expanded clone.

TRBV28	TRBJ2-7	NA	NA	TGTGCCAGCAGTTCCCTCGGCGAGCAGTACTTC	CASSSLGEQYF
TRBV11-3	TRBJ2-7	few	TRBD1	TGTGCCAGCAGCATCGCCGGGACAGGGTACGAGCAGTACTTC	CASSIAGTGYEQYF
TRBV6-4	TRBJ2-5	NA	NA	TGTGCCAGCAGGAGGGAGACCCAGTACTTC	CASRRETQYF
TRBV19	TRBJ2-3	few	NA	TGTGCCAGGACGCTAGGGGGCACAGATACGCAGTATTTT	CARTLGGTDTQYF
TRBV11-2	TRBJ2-7	NA	NA	TGTGCCAGCAGCTTAAACCGGGGCTACGAGCAGTACTTC	CASSLNRGYEQYF
TRBV5-6	TRBJ1-2	NA	NA	TGTGCCAGCAGCTTGAGGGTCGGGGTTGCTAACTATGGCTACACCTTC	CASSLRVGVANYGYTF
TRBV10-1	TRBJ2-1	few	TRBD1	TGCGCCAGCAGTGTTGGACAGGACAATGAGCAGTTCTTC	CASSVGQDNEQFF
TRBV29-1	TRBJ1-2	NA	TRBD1	TGCAGCGGGGGGACAGACTATGGCTACACCTTC	CSGGTDYGYTF
TRBV19	TRBJ2-1	few	TRBD2	TGTGCCAGTAGTTTACCGGGACTAGCCTACAATGAGCAGTTCTTC	CASSLPGLAYNEQFF
TRBV7-2	TRBJ2-7	NA	NA	TGTGCCAGCAGGCGCCGTGTGCGACAGGAAAGCTCCTACGAGCAGTACTTC	CASRRRVRQESSYEQYF
TRBV15	TRBJ2-7	NA	NA	TGTGCCACCAGCAGAGAGGCTCATCCTTCCTACGAGCAGTACTTC	CATSREAHPSYEQYF
TRBV27	TRBJ2-7	NA	NA	TGTGCCAGCAGTTTCTACGGGGAGCAGTACTTC	CASSFYGEQYF
TRBV6-1	TRBJ1-5	NA	NA	TGTGCCAGCAGTGACGGGGTCAACAATCAGCCCCAGCATTTT	CASSDGVNNQPQHF
TRBV4-1	TRBJ2-7	NA	TRBD1	TGCGCCAGCAGCCTCGGACAGGGGGCAGGAAACGAGCAGTACTTC	CASSLGQGAGNEQYF
TRBV28	TRBJ2-7	NA	TRBD1	TGTGCCAGCAGTTTGTCTAGGACAGGGTCCGAGCAGTACTTC	CASSLSRTGSEQYF
TRBV14	TRBJ1-1	NA	NA	TGTGCCAGCAGTCCTACGGGGGGGAACACTGAAGCTTTCTTT	CASSPTGGNTEAFF
TRBV6-1	TRBJ1-2	NA	NA	TGTGCCAGCAGTGAACGGGGGGGCGCTAACTATGGCTACACCTTC	CASSERGGANYGYTF
TRBV29-1	TRBJ1-2	NA	TRBD1	TGCAGCGTTGATACAGGGGGGAACTATGGCTACACCTTC	CSVDTGGNYGYTF
TRBV5-6	TRBJ1-2	NA	NA	TGTGCCAGCAGCCCTCCGGGAGGCAGGTCTATAATATGGTATGGCTACACCTTC	CASSPPGGRSIIWYGYTF
TRBV7-9	TRBJ2-7	NA	NA	TGTGCCAGCAGTTCTAGTACAGGGATGATTGCGCAGTACTTC	CASSSSTGMIAQYF
TRBV4-2	TRBJ2-7	NA	NA	TGTGCCAGCAGCCAAGAGCCGGGGGAGATCGAGCAGTACTTC	CASSQEPGEIEQYF
TRBV2	TRBJ1-4	few	NA	TGTGCCAGCACTTCGACAAAGCCATCCGAAAAACTGTTTTTT	CASTSTKPSEKLFF
TRBV12-3/TRBV12-4	TRBJ2-1	NA	TRBD1	TGTGCCAGCAGCCTGGGGACAGGGCAGTTCTTC	CASSLGTGQFF
TRBV29-1	TRBJ2-5	NA	TRBD1	TGCAGCGGATCGGACAGGGGGCGACAAGAGACCCAGTACTTC	CSGSDRGRQETQYF
TRBV29-1	TRBJ1-1	NA	NA	TGCAGCGTTGAAGTAGGAGGCAGGGGTACTGAAGCTTTCTTT	CSVEVGGRGTEAFF
TRBV2	TRBJ2-7	NA	NA	TGTGCCAGCGCTGGCGTTGAGGGGGCCTACGAGCAGTACTTC	CASAGVEGAYEQYF
TRBV3-1/TRBV3-2	TRBJ1-1	NA	NA	TGTGCCAGCAGCTCCCGGACACACTTGAACACTGAAGCTTTCTTT	CASSSRTHLNTEAFF
TRBV11-2	TRBJ2-7	NA	NA	TGTGCCAGCAGCTTAGGGGGGCTCGAGGACGAGCAGTACTTC	CASSLGGLEDEQYF